A single sample is the source of the 13 T cell receptor beta chains below, sequenced in a study of regulatory T cells in long-lasting Graves disease. Regarding time point: persistent/refractory GD, antithyroid drugs over 5 years with positive TRAb. The TCR library was made from RNA that had been extracted from PBMCs in TRIzol. Both iRepertoire HTBI primers and Arm-PCR of CDR3 regions were used to build the TCR beta libraries. TCRdb re-derived calls from the multiplex PCR reads in MiXCR, one entry per CDR3 protein. This table has around 460,000 distinct CDR3 sequences, roughly 21% appearing once. The material sequenced was peripheral blood mononuclear cells (PBMCs), taken when the disease was refractory, from a patient treated with antithyroid drugs. Source of these receptors: a female donor with Graves disease.

In its sample, this clonotype was seen many times. This chain links TRBV7-2 with TRBJ2-7; TRBD2 matches at 7 bases. Germline V CDR1 and CDR2: SGHTA, FQGNSA. Trimming at V came to 1 base and at J to 3 bases, leaving 6 bases not matched to a gene. The CDR3 covers 15 residues. CDR3 DNA sequence: TGTGCCAGCAGCTTAGAGCTAGCGGCCGTCTACGAGCAGTACTTC. Residues: CASSLELAAVYEQYF. The full variable domain, in which reference TRBV7-2 and TRBJ2-7 provide the parts outside the CDR3, is GAGVSQSPSNKVTEKGKDVELRCDPISGHTALYWYRQSLGQGLEFLIYFQGNSAPDKSGLPSDRFSAERTGGSVSTLTIQRTQQEDSAVYLCASSLELAAVYEQYFGPGTRLTVT.

This clonotype has just a few counts. The chain couples TRBV28 to TRBJ1-4, with TRBD1 matching over 9 bases. Germline CDR1 and CDR2: MDHEN and SYDVKM. The CDR3 runs to 19 residues. Unmatched junction bases numbered 13, after V lost 4 bases and J lost 1 base. CDR3 sequence: CASSSPDRGWVGTNEKLFF. The CDR3 nucleotides are TGTGCCAGCAGTTCCCCGGACAGGGGATGGGTTGGAACTAATGAAAAACTGTTTTTT.

The chain is built from TRBV14 and TRBJ2-5; no definite D call. Deletions cut 1 base from V and 0 bases from J, with 12 bases between. The CDR3 totals 16 residues. Looked up from germline, CDR1 is SGHDN and CDR2 is FVKESK. The CDR3 loop reads CASSQGSLLYQETQYF. The CDR3 nucleotides read TGTGCCAGCAGCCAAGGCTCGCTTTTATACCAAGAGACCCAGTACTTC.

This clonotype was observed at least ten times. The chain joins TRBV19 to TRBJ1-2; D remains unclear. Per germline, CDR1 LNHDA and CDR2 SQIVND (reference sequence). The CDR3 sequence is 12 residues long. Trimming shortened V by 9 bases and J by 7 bases, and 15 bases separated the two germline ends. DNA for the CDR3: TGTGCCAGCCCCGATGGGGTGGGTGGCTACACCTTC. Translating it yields CASPDGVGGYTF.

This clonotype was seen at least ten times. The V gene is TRBV30, the J gene TRBJ1-1, with a weak D call TRBD1 (5 bases). V dropped 4 bases and J dropped 7 bases, with 16 bases sitting between them. The germline CDR1 and CDR2 sequences are GTSNPN and SVGIG (reference sequence). This CDR3 has 13 residues. The CDR3 reads CAWTPRWTFEAFF. The CDR3 bases are TGTGCCTGGACCCCAAGGTGGACATTTGAAGCTTTCTTT.

J is TRBJ1-1 and V is TRBV7-9; D gene uncertain. V dropped 4 bases and J dropped 7 bases, with 10 bases sitting between them. Germline V gives CDR1 SEHNR, CDR2 FQNEAQ (reference sequence). This CDR3 is built from 12 residues. The CDR3, as DNA: TGTGCCAGCAGCTCTCACAGAGGTGAAGCTTTCTTT. Translated, it gives CASSSHRGEAFF.

This clonotype was found many times. This sequence joins TRBV11-2 and TRBJ1-2; D uncertain. The CDR3 consists of 12 residues. Trimming took off 5 bases at V and 8 bases at J, with 12 bases between the two ends. Per the germline V gene, CDR1 is SGHAT and CDR2 is FQNNGV. CDR3: CASSPGLDGYTF. In DNA form, the CDR3 reads TGTGCCAGCAGCCCCGGTTTGGACGGCTACACCTTC.

This clonotype was detected a few times. The rearrangement uses TRBV7-2 and TRBJ1-1; perhaps TRBD1 as D (6 bases). The CDR3 has 14 amino acids. The V end was cut by 5 bases, the J end by 5 bases, with 15 bases between. CDR1 and CDR2 (germline): SGHTA, FQGNSA. CDR3 region: CASSLQNRGTEAFF. The DNA for the CDR3 is TGTGCCAGCAGCCTCCAAAATAGGGGGACTGAAGCTTTCTTT.

CDR3 in DNA: TGTGCCAGCAGCCCAGCGGGAGAGGGGGTTGAGCAGTTCTTC. Its protein is CASSPAGEGVEQFF. The chain couples TRBV27 to TRBJ2-1; 8 bases line up with TRBD2. CDR3 size: 14 residues. Looked up from germline, CDR1 is MNHEY and CDR2 is SMNVEV (reference sequence). The V gene end was trimmed by 6 bases and the J gene end by 9 bases; junction bases not matched to a gene: 10.

The rearrangement links TRBV3-1 to TRBJ1-2, with unresolved D. CDR3 length: 13 amino acids. The ends were cut back, 4 bases at V and 6 bases at J, with 12 bases in the middle. Germline V gives CDR1 LGHDT, CDR2 YNNKEL (reference sequence). The CDR3 DNA reads TGTGCCAGCAGCCCCGGGAGTTGGGATGGCTACACCTTC. Translation gives CASSPGSWDGYTF.

This clonotype was observed many times. The V call is TRBV28, the J call TRBJ2-5, with D unclear. The V gene's germline CDR1 is MDHEN and CDR2 SYDVKM. V was trimmed by 6 bases and J by 4 bases, leaving 9 bases between them. The CDR3 consists of 12 residues. The CDR3 reads CASRSGGETQYF. CDR3 coding DNA: TGTGCCAGCAGGTCTGGCGGAGAGACCCAGTACTTC.

As to this clonotype: The final CDR3 position lacks the conserved phenylalanine or tryptophan, pointing to a likely read error. The chain combines TRBV18 with TRBJ2-5; 13 nucleotides match TRBD2. CDR3 length: 17 amino acids. Trimming at V came to 4 bases and at J to 2 bases, leaving 7 bases not matched to a gene. CDR1 is KGHSH, CDR2 LQKENI, per germline. CDR3 protein: CASSLGTSGDMQETQYL. The CDR3 DNA is TGTGCCAGCTCACTCGGGACTAGCGGGGATATGCAAGAGACCCAGTACCTC.

The chain combines TRBV20-1 with TRBJ1-2, with D unclear. The CDR3 sequence is 11 residues long. Trimming left V 3 bases short and J 3 bases short, with 5 bases between. The germline gives CDR1 DFQATT, CDR2 SNEGSKA (reference sequence). The CDR3 DNA reads TGCAGTGCTAGTACCTACTATGGCTACACCTTC. As protein: CSASTYYGYTF.